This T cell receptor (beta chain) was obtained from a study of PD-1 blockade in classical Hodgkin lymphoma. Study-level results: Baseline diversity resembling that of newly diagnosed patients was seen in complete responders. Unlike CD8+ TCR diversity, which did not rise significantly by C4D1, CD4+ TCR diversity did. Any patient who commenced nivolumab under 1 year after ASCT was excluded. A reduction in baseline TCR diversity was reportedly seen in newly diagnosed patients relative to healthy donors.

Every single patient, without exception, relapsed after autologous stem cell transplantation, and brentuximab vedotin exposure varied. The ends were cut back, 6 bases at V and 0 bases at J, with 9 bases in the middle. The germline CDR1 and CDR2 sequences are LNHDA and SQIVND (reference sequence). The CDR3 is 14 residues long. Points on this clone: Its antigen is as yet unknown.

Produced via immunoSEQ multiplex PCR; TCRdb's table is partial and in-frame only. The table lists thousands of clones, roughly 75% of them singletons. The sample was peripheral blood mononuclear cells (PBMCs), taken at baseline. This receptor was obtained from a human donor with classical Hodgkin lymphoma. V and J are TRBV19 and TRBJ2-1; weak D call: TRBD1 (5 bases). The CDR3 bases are TGTGCCAGTAGAGACAGTTCCTCCTACAATGAGCAGTTCTTC. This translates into CASRDSSSYNEQFF. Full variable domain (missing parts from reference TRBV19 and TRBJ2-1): DGGITQSPKYLFRKEGQNVTLSCEQNLNHDAMYWYRQDPGQGLRLIYYSQIVNDFQKGDIAEGYSVSREKKESFPLTVTSAQKNPTAFYLCASRDSSSYNEQFFGPGTRLTVL.